Here is one T cell receptor (beta chain) with its context. The target antigen is unknown. Trimming cost V 1 base and J 6 bases, with 16 bases left between them. The CDR3 extends over 16 amino acids. Germline V gene lookup returns CDR1 LGHNA and CDR2 YSLEER. This sample is part of a study of cytomegalovirus exposure and HLA in healthy donors. The PCR employed 60 Vbeta primers together with 13 Jbeta primers. Assay: immunoSEQ multiplex PCR; the TCRdb copy retains only in-frame clones and omits some. Of around 130,000 clones listed, almost 85% are singletons. Whole-study findings and limits: It was reported that the classifier diagnosed cytomegalovirus status with high specificity and sensitivity in both the original and validation cohorts. Within an earlier analysis, most TCR beta V segments proved productive either about 87% or about 30% of the time.

The clonotype was recovered from a boy between 2 and 10 years old in good health and CMV-seronegative. J is TRBJ2-1 and V is TRBV4-3, with D possibly TRBD2 on 6 matching bases. The specimen sequenced was PBMCs. CDR3 sequence: CASSQGTSPTGNEQFF. CDR3 DNA sequence: TGCGCCAGCAGCCAAGGAACTAGCCCAACGGGCAATGAGCAGTTCTTC.